The 26 T cell receptor beta chains reported below all come from one sample, sequenced in a study of blood T cell repertoires in COVID-19. Here immunoSEQ multiplex PCR was the method, and the copy in TCRdb shows in-frame clones only, minus some. The table records around 150,000 clones, roughly 89% of them present only once. Sequenced sample: peripheral blood. Receptor source: a woman aged 40 to 50 with acute or convalescent COVID-19.

The chain has TRBV9 and TRBJ2-7, with TRBD2 matching 9 bases. This CDR3 contains 14 residues. Germline loops: CDR1 SGDLS, CDR2 YYNGEE. The trim removed 4 bases at V and 4 bases at J, leaving 6 bases unmatched. The CDR3, as DNA: TGTGCCAGCAGCATTAGCGGGAGCGGGTACGAGCAGTACTTC. Its protein product is CASSISGSGYEQYF.

The table lists this clone with a count of one. The V gene is TRBV6-5, the J gene TRBJ2-1; 8 nucleotides match TRBD2. The germline V gene has CDR1 MNHEY and CDR2 SVGAGI. V shed 2 bases and J 7 bases; nucleotides not matched to a gene: 4. The CDR3 length is 14 residues. CDR3 in amino acids: CASSYMGLGNEQFF. The CDR3 region has the DNA TGTGCCAGCAGTTACATGGGACTAGGAAATGAGCAGTTCTTC.

The rearrangement joins TRBV10-2 to TRBJ1-4; 10 positions agree with TRBD1. Germline V gene data show CDR1 as WSHSY and CDR2 as SAAADI. The CDR3 consists of 13 residues. V trimming: 6 bases; J trimming: 7 bases; junction bases outside the gene matches: 2. In nucleotides, the CDR3 is TGCGCCAGCAGCGGGACAGGGGTTGAAAAACTGTTTTTT. Translation: CASSGTGVEKLFF.

This chain uses TRBV7-3 with TRBJ2-5; 10 nucleotides agree with TRBD2. The trim removed 2 bases at V and 8 bases at J, leaving 8 bases unmatched. The germline CDR1 and CDR2 sequences are SGHTA and FQGTGA. The CDR3 contains 15 residues. The CDR3 nucleotides read TGTGCCAGCAGCTTAGTGGTAGCGGGGGGTTCAACCCAGTACTTC. Its translation: CASSLVVAGGSTQYF.

V gene TRBV28 combines with J gene TRBJ2-1, with TRBD1 identical over 7 bases. The CDR3 length is 15 residues. J lost 0 bases, V lost 7 bases, and 6 bases had no gene match. Germline V CDR1 and CDR2: MDHEN, SYDVKM. CDR3 sequence (DNA): TGTGCCAGCAACTCGGGGACAGCCTCCTACAATGAGCAGTTCTTC. Translation: CASNSGTASYNEQFF.

This rearrangement joins TRBV29-1 to TRBJ2-5, with 9 bases identical to TRBD1. From germline, CDR1 is SQVTM and CDR2 ANQGSEA. The ends lost 6 bases at V and 5 bases at J; junction bases unmatched: 10. The CDR3 is 14 amino acids. The CDR3 here is CSVGLGTGRETQYF. In nucleotides, the CDR3 is TGCAGCGTAGGACTAGGGACAGGGAGGGAGACCCAGTACTTC. The complete variable domain, with remaining parts taken from reference TRBV29-1 and TRBJ2-5, reads SAVISQKPSRDICQRGTSLTIQCQVDSQVTMMFWYRQQPGQSLTLIATANQGSEATYESGFVIDKFPISRPNLTFSTLTVSNMSPEDSSIYLCSVGLGTGRETQYFGPGTRLLVL.

The CDR3 DNA reads as TGCGCCAGCAGCGCAGGACAGGGGTTTTCTGGCTACACCTTC. Protein: CASSAGQGFSGYTF. V gene TRBV5-1 combines with J gene TRBJ1-2; 9 bases map to TRBD1. The V segment lost 4 bases and the J segment 7 bases; nucleotides outside the gene matches: 8. Germline CDR1 reads SGHRS; CDR2 reads YFSETQ. CDR3 length equals 14 residues.

CDR3 sequence (DNA): TGCGCCAGCAGCCAAGATACGGGGGGGCGGGGGAGGTATGGCTACACCTTC. It codes for CASSQDTGGRGRYGYTF. V gene TRBV4-3 combines with J gene TRBJ1-2; perhaps TRBD1 as D (6 bases). The CDR3 is 17 amino acids. Germline V gives CDR1 LGHNA, CDR2 YSLEER. Trimming removed 0 bases from V and 5 bases from J, with 19 bases in between.

The table lists this clone with a count of one. The chain employs TRBV9 and TRBJ2-1, with TRBD2 matching over 10 bases. Germline lookup yields CDR1 SGDLS and CDR2 YYNGEE. The V segment lost 0 bases and the J segment 9 bases; nucleotides outside the gene matches: 3. The CDR3 has 14 residues. The CDR3 coding sequence is TGTGCCAGCAGCGTAGCGGTAGCGGGGGGTGAGCAGTTCTTC. This translates into CASSVAVAGGEQFF.

The genes are TRBV9 and TRBJ2-5; TRBD2 is a possible D gene (5 bases). The germline V gene has CDR1 SGDLS and CDR2 YYNGEE. The CDR3 length is 16 residues. Trimming shortened V by 0 bases and J by 0 bases, and 12 bases separated the two germline ends. Here the CDR3 reads CASSVGERPYQETQYF. The CDR3 DNA is TGTGCCAGCAGCGTAGGGGAGAGGCCGTACCAAGAGACCCAGTACTTC.

The chain combines TRBV5-4 with TRBJ2-1; perhaps TRBD1 as D (5 bases). The CDR3 is 14 residues long. Germline V gene sequence: CDR1 SGHNT, CDR2 YYREEE (reference sequence). V was shortened by 3 bases and J by 4 bases, with 11 bases between the two germline ends. CDR3 residues: CASSSLTEYNEQFF. The CDR3 nucleotides read TGTGCCAGCAGCTCCTTGACAGAATACAATGAGCAGTTCTTC.

The chain links TRBV6-2 or TRBV6-3 to TRBJ2-5; 9 bases align to TRBD2. This CDR3 contains 16 residues. Looked up from germline, CDR1 is MNHEY and CDR2 is SVGEGT. With 5 bases clipped from V and 4 bases from J, the junction kept 11 bases outside the gene matches. DNA for the CDR3: TGTGCCAGCAGTCTGCTAGCGGGAAGGATTGGAGAGACCCAGTACTTC. This sequence encodes CASSLLAGRIGETQYF.

The genes are TRBV7-3 and TRBJ2-7; TRBD2 agrees at 12 bases. V was clipped by 4 bases and J by 2 bases; unmatched bases: 6. Germline V gene sequence: CDR1 SGHTA, CDR2 FQGTGA. The CDR3 totals 16 residues. The CDR3 DNA is TGTGCCAGCAGCTCCCTCCTAGCGGGAGGGACCTACGAGCAGTACTTC. Protein: CASSSLLAGGTYEQYF.

This rearrangement joins TRBV6-2 or TRBV6-3 to TRBJ2-3; TRBD2 matches 7 bases. Germline CDR1 reads MNHEY; CDR2 reads SVGEGT. The CDR3 loop spans 17 amino acids. J gave up 6 bases and V 5 bases, and 17 bases lay outside the gene matches. In nucleotides, the CDR3 is TGTGCCAGCAGTCTCGGGACCCTTCCTAGCGGAACGGATACGCAGTATTTT. Translation gives CASSLGTLPSGTDTQYF.

The chain is built from TRBV14 and TRBJ1-1; 10 nucleotides align to TRBD1. Trimming took 0 bases from V and 4 from J; bases not matched to a gene: 11. CDR3 length: 18 residues. Per germline, CDR1 SGHDN and CDR2 FVKESK. DNA of the CDR3: TGTGCCAGCAGCCAAGACCGGACAGGGGGGATAGGGGTCACTGAAGCTTTCTTT. This codes for CASSQDRTGGIGVTEAFF.

Here the CDR3 DNA reads TGTGCCAGCAGTTACGGGAACAGGGAGCAGTACTTC. Its translation: CASSYGNREQYF. V usage is TRBV6-6 and J usage is TRBJ2-7, with D possibly TRBD1 on 5 matching bases. Deletions cut 2 bases from V and 7 bases from J, with 9 bases between. Germline loops: CDR1 MNHNY, CDR2 SVGAGI (reference sequence). This CDR3 has 12 residues.

The J gene is TRBJ2-2, the V gene TRBV7-9, with 8 bases lining up with TRBD2. The CDR3 is 19 residues long. Losses at the gene ends were 5 bases for V and 3 bases for J; bases not matched to a gene: 17. Germline V gene sequence: CDR1 SEHNR, CDR2 FQNEAQ (reference sequence). The CDR3 loop is CASSRVPGTTGRDTGELFF. In DNA, the CDR3 is TGTGCCAGCAGCCGAGTCCCCGGGACAACCGGGAGGGACACCGGGGAGCTGTTTTTT.

The count of this clone is one. The chain employs TRBV6-1 and TRBJ1-4, with 9 bases that match TRBD1. Germline values: CDR1 MNHNS, CDR2 SASEGT. V dropped 2 bases and J dropped 5; count of bases not matched to a gene: 6. This CDR3 contains 16 residues. In DNA form, the CDR3 reads TGTGCCAGCAGTGAATCCCACGGGACAGGGAATGAAAAACTGTTTTTT. Translation gives CASSESHGTGNEKLFF.

The chain joins TRBV3-1 (or the pseudogene TRBV3-2) to TRBJ2-5, with 11 bases matching TRBD2. Germline CDR1 LGHDT, CDR2 YNNKEL (reference sequence). The CDR3 extends over 15 amino acids. V dropped 5 bases and J dropped 4; count of bases not matched to a gene: 6. The CDR3 DNA reads TGTGCCAGCAGCAATAGCGGGGGGGCCGGAGAGACCCAGTACTTC. It is translated as CASSNSGGAGETQYF.

This clone turned up a few times. The chain uses TRBV7-9 and TRBJ2-3; weak D call: TRBD1 (6 bases). CDR1 SEHNR and CDR2 FQNEAQ come from the germline V gene (reference sequence). The V and J ends lost 2 bases and 9 bases respectively, with 9 bases between them. The CDR3 length is 12 residues. CDR3 region: CASSLSRGTQYF. The CDR3 DNA follows: TGTGCCAGCAGCTTAAGCAGGGGAACGCAGTATTTT.

The sample holds one count of this clone. The V and J genes are TRBV7-3 and TRBJ2-3, with D perhaps matching TRBD1 (5 bases). Germline-derived CDR1 and CDR2 are SGHTA and FQGTGA. The CDR3 length is 14 residues. Trimming stripped 4 bases from V and 1 base from J, with 9 bases between. This CDR3 is CASSWGRGTDTQYF. CDR3 sequence (DNA): TGTGCCAGCAGCTGGGGCAGGGGCACAGATACGCAGTATTTT.

The rearrangement links TRBV7-2 to TRBJ2-7; D is undetermined. V was cut by 1 base and J by 4 bases, with 11 bases left in between. The CDR3 runs 14 residues. The germline gives CDR1 SGHTA, CDR2 FQGNSA. The CDR3 spells CASSLEAVQYEQYF. The DNA for the CDR3 is TGTGCCAGCAGCTTAGAGGCGGTCCAGTACGAGCAGTACTTC.

This chain links TRBV27 with TRBJ2-7; TRBD1 agrees at 7 bases. This CDR3 comprises 15 residues. Germline V gene lookup returns CDR1 MNHEY and CDR2 SMNVEV (reference sequence). V gave up 2 bases and J gave up 3 bases; unmatched junction bases: 7. The CDR3 sequence is CASSLSWGQNYEQYF. The CDR3 bases are TGTGCCAGCAGTTTAAGTTGGGGACAGAACTACGAGCAGTACTTC.

The rearrangement links TRBV3-1 (or the pseudogene TRBV3-2) to TRBJ1-2; D is perhaps TRBD1 (6 bases). The V and J ends lost 1 base and 4 bases respectively, with 7 bases between them. This CDR3 is built from 13 residues. Germline V lookup: CDR1 LGHDT, CDR2 YNNKEL (reference sequence). The CDR3 bases are TGTGCCAGCAGCCAAGGACAGGTCTATGGCTACACCTTC. The encoded protein is CASSQGQVYGYTF.

V is TRBV10-3 and J is TRBJ2-7; maybe TRBD2 (6 bases). Per the germline V gene, CDR1 is ENHRY and CDR2 is SYGVKD. CDR3 size: 13 residues. V lost 2 bases to trimming and J lost 5 bases, with 10 bases between them. CDR3 coding DNA: TGTGCCATCAGTGAGCGGGAGCCTGACGAGCAGTACTTC. This sequence encodes CAISEREPDEQYF.

The V and J genes are TRBV5-1 and TRBJ1-2; 9 bases are a match to TRBD1. The CDR3 extends over 14 amino acids. V shed 5 bases, J shed 11 bases, and the junction held 13 bases outside the gene matches. In germline, CDR1 is SGHRS, CDR2 YFSETQ. Here the CDR3 reads CASRAGTGTLGYTF. The CDR3 DNA sequence: TGCGCCAGCAGGGCCGGGACAGGGACTCTAGGTTACACCTTC.